The following is a TCR beta chain sequence with its context. This sample was included in a study of blood T cell repertoires in COVID-19. The assay was immunoSEQ multiplex PCR, and TCRdb's table has in-frame clones only and misses some. The table has around 400,000 clones, about 87% seen once; the top ten hold less than 11%. CDR1 and CDR2 (germline): SGHVS, FNYEAQ. The ends lost 2 bases at V and 2 bases at J; junction bases unmatched: 18. The CDR3 contains 21 residues. The sample comprised peripheral blood. The chain combines TRBV7-6 with TRBJ2-1; 10 bases fit TRBD2. The source is a woman aged 25 to 45 with COVID-19, enrolled during active disease. In nucleotides, the CDR3 is TGTGCCAGCAGCTTACACGGGTCGGGGGATCCTAGCGGGAGAACCTACAATGAGCAGTTCTTC. Protein product: CASSLHGSGDPSGRTYNEQFF.